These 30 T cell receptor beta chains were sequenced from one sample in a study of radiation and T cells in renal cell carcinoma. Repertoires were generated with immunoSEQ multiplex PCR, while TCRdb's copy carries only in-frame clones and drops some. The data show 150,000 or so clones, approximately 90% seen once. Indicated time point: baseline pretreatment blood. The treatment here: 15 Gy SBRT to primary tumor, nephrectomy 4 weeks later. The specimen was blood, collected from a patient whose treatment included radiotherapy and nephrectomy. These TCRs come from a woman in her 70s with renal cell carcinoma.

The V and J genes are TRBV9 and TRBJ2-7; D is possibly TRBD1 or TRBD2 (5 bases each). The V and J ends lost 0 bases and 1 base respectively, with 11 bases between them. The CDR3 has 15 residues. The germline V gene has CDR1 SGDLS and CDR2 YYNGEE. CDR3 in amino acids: CASSVGDGASYEQYF. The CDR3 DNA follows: TGTGCCAGCAGCGTAGGGGACGGAGCATCCTACGAGCAGTACTTC.

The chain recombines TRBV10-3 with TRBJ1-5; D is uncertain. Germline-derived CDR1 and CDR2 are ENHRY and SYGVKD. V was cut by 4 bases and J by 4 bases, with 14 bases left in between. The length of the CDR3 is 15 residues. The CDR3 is CAISGGIGANQPQHF. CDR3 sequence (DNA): TGTGCCATCAGTGGAGGTATAGGAGCAAATCAGCCCCAGCATTTT.

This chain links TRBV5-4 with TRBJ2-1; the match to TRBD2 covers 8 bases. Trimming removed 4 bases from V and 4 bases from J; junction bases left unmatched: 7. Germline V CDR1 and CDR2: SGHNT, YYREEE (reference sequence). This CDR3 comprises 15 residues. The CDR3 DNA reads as TGTGCCAGCAGCCTCCCGGGACTAGTGTACAATGAGCAGTTCTTC. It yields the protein CASSLPGLVYNEQFF.

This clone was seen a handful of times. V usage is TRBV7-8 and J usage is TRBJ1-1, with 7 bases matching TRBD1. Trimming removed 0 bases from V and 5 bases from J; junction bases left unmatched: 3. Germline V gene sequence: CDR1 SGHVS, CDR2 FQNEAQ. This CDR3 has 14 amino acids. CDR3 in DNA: TGTGCCAGCAGCTTAGCACAGGGGAGGACTGAAGCTTTCTTT. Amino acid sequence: CASSLAQGRTEAFF.

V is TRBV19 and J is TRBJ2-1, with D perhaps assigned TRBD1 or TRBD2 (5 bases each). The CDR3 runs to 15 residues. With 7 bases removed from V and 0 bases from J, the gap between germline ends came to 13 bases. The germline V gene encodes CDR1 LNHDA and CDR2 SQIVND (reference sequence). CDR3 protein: CASKGRAGSYNEQFF. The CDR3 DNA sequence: TGTGCCAGTAAGGGCAGGGCGGGCTCCTACAATGAGCAGTTCTTC.

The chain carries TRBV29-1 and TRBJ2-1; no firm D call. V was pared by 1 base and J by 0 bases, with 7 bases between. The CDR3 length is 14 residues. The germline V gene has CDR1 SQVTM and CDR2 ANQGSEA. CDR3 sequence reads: CSVEGSSSYNEQFF. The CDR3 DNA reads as TGCAGCGTTGAAGGCAGCAGCTCCTACAATGAGCAGTTCTTC.

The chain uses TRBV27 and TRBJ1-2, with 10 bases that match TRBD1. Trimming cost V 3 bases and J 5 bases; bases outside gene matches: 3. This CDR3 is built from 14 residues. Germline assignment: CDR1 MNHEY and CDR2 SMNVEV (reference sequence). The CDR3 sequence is CASSLDRGGYGYTF. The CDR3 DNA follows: TGTGCCAGCAGTTTGGACAGGGGGGGGTATGGCTACACCTTC.

CDR3 sequence reads: CSVGEGRYGYTF. CDR3 DNA sequence: TGCAGCGTTGGGGAGGGAAGGTATGGCTACACCTTC. The chain couples TRBV29-1 to TRBJ1-2; D is undetermined. V lost 4 bases to trimming and J lost 5 bases, with 11 bases between them. The length of the CDR3 is 12 residues. CDR1 is SQVTM, CDR2 ANQGSEA, per germline.

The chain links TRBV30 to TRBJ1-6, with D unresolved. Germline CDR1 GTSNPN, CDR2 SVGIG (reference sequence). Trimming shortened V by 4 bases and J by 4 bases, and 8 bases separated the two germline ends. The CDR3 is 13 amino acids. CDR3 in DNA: TGTGCCTGGAAAACGGTTTATAATTCACCCCTCCACTTT. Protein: CAWKTVYNSPLHF.

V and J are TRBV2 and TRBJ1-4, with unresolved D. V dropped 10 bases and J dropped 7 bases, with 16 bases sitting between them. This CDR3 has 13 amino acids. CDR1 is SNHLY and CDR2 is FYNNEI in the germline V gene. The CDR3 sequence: CAISKGASEKLFF. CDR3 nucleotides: TGTGCCATTTCTAAAGGAGCAAGTGAAAAACTGTTTTTT.

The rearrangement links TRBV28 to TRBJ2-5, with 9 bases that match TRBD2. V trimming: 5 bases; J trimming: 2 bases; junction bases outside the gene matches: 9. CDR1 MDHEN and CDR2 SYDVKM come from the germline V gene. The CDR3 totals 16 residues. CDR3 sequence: CASSPQRGVLQETQYF. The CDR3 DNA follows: TGTGCCAGCAGTCCCCAGCGGGGGGTCTTACAAGAGACCCAGTACTTC.

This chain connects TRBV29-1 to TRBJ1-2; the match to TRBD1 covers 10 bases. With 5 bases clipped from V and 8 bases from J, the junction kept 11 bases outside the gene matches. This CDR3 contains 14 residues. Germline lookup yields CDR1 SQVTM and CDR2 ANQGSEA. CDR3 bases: TGCAGCGTTTCTCTCCGGACAGGGGGAAGCGGCTACACCTTC. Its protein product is CSVSLRTGGSGYTF.

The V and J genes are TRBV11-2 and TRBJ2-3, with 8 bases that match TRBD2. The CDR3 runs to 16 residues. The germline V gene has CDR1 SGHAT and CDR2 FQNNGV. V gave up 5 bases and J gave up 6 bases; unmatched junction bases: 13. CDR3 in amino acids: CASSLGSAGGPDTQYF. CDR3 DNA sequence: TGTGCCAGCAGCCTCGGAAGCGCGGGGGGCCCGGATACGCAGTATTTT.

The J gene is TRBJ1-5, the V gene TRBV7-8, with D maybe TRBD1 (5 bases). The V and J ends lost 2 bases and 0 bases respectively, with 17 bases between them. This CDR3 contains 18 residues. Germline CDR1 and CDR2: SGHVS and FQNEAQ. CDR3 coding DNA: TGTGCCAGCAGCTTAATCGGGGGGATCCCCTATAGCAATCAGCCCCAGCATTTT. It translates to CASSLIGGIPYSNQPQHF.

The CDR3 is CAWSVQGSYGYTF. DNA for the CDR3: TGTGCCTGGAGTGTACAGGGGAGCTATGGCTACACCTTC. The V gene is TRBV30, the J gene TRBJ1-2; 7 nucleotides agree with TRBD1. With 0 bases clipped from V and 4 bases from J, the junction kept 2 bases outside the gene matches. Germline V gene sequence: CDR1 GTSNPN, CDR2 SVGIG (reference sequence). CDR3 length: 13 amino acids.

In nucleotides, the CDR3 is TGTGCCAGCAGCTTAGAGGGGGCGGGGGGGTCTCAGCCCCAGCATTTT. Its translation is CASSLEGAGGSQPQHF. The chain is built from TRBV11-2 and TRBJ1-5; a weak D match, TRBD1 (6 bases). This CDR3 is built from 16 residues. Germline V gives CDR1 SGHAT, CDR2 FQNNGV. Between the trimmed V and J ends, which lost 0 bases and 6 bases, there was a span of 15 bases.

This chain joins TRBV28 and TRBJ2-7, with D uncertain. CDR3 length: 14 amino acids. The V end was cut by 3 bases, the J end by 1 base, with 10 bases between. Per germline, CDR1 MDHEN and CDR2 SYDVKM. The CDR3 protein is CASSLYRASYEQYF. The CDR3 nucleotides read TGTGCCAGCAGTTTGTATAGGGCTTCCTACGAGCAGTACTTC. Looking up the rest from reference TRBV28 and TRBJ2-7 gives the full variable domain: DVKVTQSSRYLVKRTGEKVFLECVQDMDHENMFWYRQDPGLGLRLIYFSYDVKMKEKGDIPEGYSVSREKKERFSLILESASTNQTSMYLCASSLYRASYEQYFGPGTRLTVT.

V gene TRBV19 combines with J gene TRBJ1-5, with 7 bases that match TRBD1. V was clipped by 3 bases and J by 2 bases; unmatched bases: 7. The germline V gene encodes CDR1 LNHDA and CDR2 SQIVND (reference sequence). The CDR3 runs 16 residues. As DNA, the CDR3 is TGTGCCAGTAGTATTTTACAGGGGAAGGGCAATCAGCCCCAGCATTTT. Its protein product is CASSILQGKGNQPQHF. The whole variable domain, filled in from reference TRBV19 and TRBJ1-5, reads DGGITQSPKYLFRKEGQNVTLSCEQNLNHDAMYWYRQDPGQGLRLIYYSQIVNDFQKGDIAEGYSVSREKKESFPLTVTSAQKNPTAFYLCASSILQGKGNQPQHFGDGTRLSIL.

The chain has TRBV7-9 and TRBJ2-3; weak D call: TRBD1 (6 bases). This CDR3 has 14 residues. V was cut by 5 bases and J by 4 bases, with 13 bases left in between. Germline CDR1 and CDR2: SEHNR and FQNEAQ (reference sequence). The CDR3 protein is CASSPTGTPDTQYF. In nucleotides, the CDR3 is TGTGCCAGCAGCCCAACCGGGACACCAGATACGCAGTATTTT.

CDR3 protein: CASSYQSRADTQYF. CDR3 DNA: TGTGCCAGCAGTTATCAGTCACGGGCAGATACGCAGTATTTT. The chain couples TRBV27 to TRBJ2-3; no definite D call. This CDR3 contains 14 residues. Trimming took 4 bases from V and 4 from J, leaving 12 bases between them. CDR1 and CDR2 (germline): MNHEY, SMNVEV (reference sequence).

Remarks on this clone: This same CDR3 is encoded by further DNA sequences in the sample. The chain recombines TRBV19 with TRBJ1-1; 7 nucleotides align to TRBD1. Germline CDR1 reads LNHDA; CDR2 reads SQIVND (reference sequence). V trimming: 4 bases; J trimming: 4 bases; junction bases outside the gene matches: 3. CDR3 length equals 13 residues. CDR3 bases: TGTGCCAGTAGTAAGGGACAGTTCACTGAAGCTTTCTTT. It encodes CASSKGQFTEAFF.

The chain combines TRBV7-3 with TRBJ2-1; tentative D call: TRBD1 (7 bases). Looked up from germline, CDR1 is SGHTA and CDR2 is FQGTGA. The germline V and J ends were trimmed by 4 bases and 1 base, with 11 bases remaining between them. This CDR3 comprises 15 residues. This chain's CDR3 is CASSSGGGSYNEQFF. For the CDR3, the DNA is TGTGCCAGCAGCTCAGGGGGAGGTTCCTACAATGAGCAGTTCTTC.

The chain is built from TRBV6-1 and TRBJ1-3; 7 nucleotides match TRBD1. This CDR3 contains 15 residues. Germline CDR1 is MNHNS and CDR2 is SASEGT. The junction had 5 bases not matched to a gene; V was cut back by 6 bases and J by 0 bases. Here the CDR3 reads CASSPDRVSGNTIYF. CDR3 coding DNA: TGTGCCAGCAGCCCCGACAGGGTCTCTGGAAACACCATATATTTT.

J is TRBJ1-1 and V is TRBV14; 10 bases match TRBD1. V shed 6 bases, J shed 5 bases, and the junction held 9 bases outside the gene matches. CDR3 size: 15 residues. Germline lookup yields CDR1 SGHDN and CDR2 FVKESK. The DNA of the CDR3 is TGTGCCAGCAGGTCGACAGGGGGCTGGGGAACTGAAGCTTTCTTT. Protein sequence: CASRSTGGWGTEAFF.

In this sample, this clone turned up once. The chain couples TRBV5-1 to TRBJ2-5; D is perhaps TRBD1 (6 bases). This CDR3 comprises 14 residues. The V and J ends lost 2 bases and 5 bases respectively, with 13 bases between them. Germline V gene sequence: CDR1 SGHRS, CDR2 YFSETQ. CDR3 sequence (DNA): TGCGCCAGCAGCTTTTTTTCCAGGGGCGAGACCCAGTACTTC. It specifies CASSFFSRGETQYF. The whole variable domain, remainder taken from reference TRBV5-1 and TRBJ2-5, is KAGVTQTPRYLIKTRGQQVTLSCSPISGHRSVSWYQQTPGQGLQFLFEYFSETQRNKGNFPGRFSGRQFSNSRSEMNVSTLELGDSALYLCASSFFSRGETQYFGPGTRLLVL.

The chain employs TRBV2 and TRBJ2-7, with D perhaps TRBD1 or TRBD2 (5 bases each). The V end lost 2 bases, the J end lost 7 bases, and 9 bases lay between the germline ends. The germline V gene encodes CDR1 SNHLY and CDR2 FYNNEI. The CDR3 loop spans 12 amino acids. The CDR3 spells CASSEWGSEQYF. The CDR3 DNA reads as TGTGCCAGCAGTGAATGGGGGAGTGAGCAGTACTTC.

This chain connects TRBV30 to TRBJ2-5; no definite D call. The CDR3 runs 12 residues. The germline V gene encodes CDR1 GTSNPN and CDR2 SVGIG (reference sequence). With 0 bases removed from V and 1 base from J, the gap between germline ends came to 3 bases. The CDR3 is CAWSVFQETQYF. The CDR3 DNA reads TGTGCCTGGAGTGTCTTCCAAGAGACCCAGTACTTC.

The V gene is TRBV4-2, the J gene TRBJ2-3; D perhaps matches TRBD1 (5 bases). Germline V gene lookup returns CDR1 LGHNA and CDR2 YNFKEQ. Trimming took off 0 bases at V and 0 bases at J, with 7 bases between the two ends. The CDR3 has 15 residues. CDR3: CASSQDGASTDTQYF. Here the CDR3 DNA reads TGTGCCAGCAGCCAAGATGGGGCCAGCACAGATACGCAGTATTTT.

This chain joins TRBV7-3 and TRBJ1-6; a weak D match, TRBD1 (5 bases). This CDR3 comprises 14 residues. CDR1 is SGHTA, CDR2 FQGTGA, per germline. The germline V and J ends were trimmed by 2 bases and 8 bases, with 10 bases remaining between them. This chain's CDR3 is CASSLEGTDSPLHF. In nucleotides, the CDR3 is TGTGCCAGCAGCTTAGAAGGGACGGATTCACCCCTCCACTTT.

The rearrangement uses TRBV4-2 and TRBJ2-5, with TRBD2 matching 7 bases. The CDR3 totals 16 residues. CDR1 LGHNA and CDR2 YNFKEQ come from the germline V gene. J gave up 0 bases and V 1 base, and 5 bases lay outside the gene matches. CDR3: CASSQVTGTNQETQYF. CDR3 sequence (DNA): TGTGCCAGCAGCCAAGTAACCGGGACTAACCAAGAGACCCAGTACTTC.